These 9 T cell receptor beta chains were sequenced from one sample in a study of blood T cell repertoires in COVID-19. Clones were read by immunoSEQ multiplex PCR, and TCRdb kept only the in-frame ones, dropping some. Found here are about 210,000 clones, approximately 85% of them singletons; the top ten hold less than 6%. Sequencing was carried out using peripheral blood. The receptors shown here come from a woman in her seventies with COVID-19, enrolled during active disease.

CDR3 nucleotides: TGTGCCAGCAGCTTAAGGCTAGCGGTCCCCAGGGAGCAGTTCTTC. Encoded protein: CASSLRLAVPREQFF. The chain employs TRBV7-8 and TRBJ2-1; 7 bases are shared with TRBD2. With V trimmed by 2 bases and J by 10 bases, 11 bases remained unmatched. The CDR3 contains 15 residues. Germline CDR1 and CDR2: SGHVS and FQNEAQ.

The rearrangement joins TRBV28 to TRBJ2-7; TRBD1 aligns across 8 bases. The germline V gene has CDR1 MDHEN and CDR2 SYDVKM. The CDR3 consists of 14 residues. The trim removed 10 bases at V and 5 bases at J, leaving 13 bases unmatched. The CDR3 loop is CATTISGGWNEQYF. Written as DNA, the CDR3 is TGTGCCACTACCATATCAGGGGGCTGGAACGAGCAGTACTTC.

The chain has TRBV6-5 and TRBJ1-2, with TRBD1 identical over 9 bases. This CDR3 has 14 amino acids. V gave up 3 bases and J gave up 7 bases; unmatched junction bases: 6. Germline lookup yields CDR1 MNHEY and CDR2 SVGAGI. In DNA form, the CDR3 reads TGTGCCAGCAGTTATAACAGGGGGCGTTCTGGCTACACCTTC. This sequence encodes CASSYNRGRSGYTF.

For the CDR3, the DNA is TGTGCCAGCAGTCCAACCAACCTAGGCTACAATGAGCAGTTCTTC. Translation: CASSPTNLGYNEQFF. This rearrangement joins TRBV6-5 to TRBJ2-1; D remains ambiguous. CDR1 is MNHEY, CDR2 SVGAGI, per germline. V lost 5 bases to trimming and J lost 3 bases, with 14 bases between them. The CDR3 covers 15 residues.

The V call is TRBV6-2 or TRBV6-3, the J call TRBJ1-5, with 7 bases fitting TRBD1. This CDR3 is built from 14 residues. The germline V gene has CDR1 MNHEY and CDR2 SVGEGT. With V trimmed by 6 bases and J by 3 bases, 5 bases remained unmatched. The CDR3 nucleotides read TGTGCCAGCAGCTGGGGACAGCCCAATCAGCCCCAGCATTTT. It yields the protein CASSWGQPNQPQHF.

V and J are TRBV7-2 and TRBJ2-1; D gene unclear. V lost 5 bases, J lost 4 bases, and 12 bases lay in between. This CDR3 has 14 residues. Germline lookup yields CDR1 SGHTA and CDR2 FQGNSA. CDR3 DNA sequence: TGTGCCAGCAGCCCCCGACCGGGTTACAATGAGCAGTTCTTC. Residues: CASSPRPGYNEQFF.

V gene TRBV6-5 combines with J gene TRBJ2-1; a weak D match, TRBD1 (6 bases). The CDR3 totals 15 residues. Germline assignment: CDR1 MNHEY and CDR2 SVGAGI. The V gene lost 7 bases and the J gene lost 7 bases, with 20 bases spanning the gap. The CDR3 DNA sequence: TGTGCCAGCACAAAAACTGGACAGTTGGGAAATGAGCAGTTCTTC. Its protein product is CASTKTGQLGNEQFF.

V usage is TRBV5-1 and J usage is TRBJ2-3; TRBD1 is a possible D gene (6 bases). The CDR3 has 15 residues. V lost 0 bases and J lost 2, with 10 bases in between. CDR1 SGHRS and CDR2 YFSETQ come from the germline V gene. Written as DNA, the CDR3 is TGCGCCAGCAGCTTGGGACAGGACGTCACAGATACGCAGTATTTT. Amino acid sequence: CASSLGQDVTDTQYF.

This clone has a count of ten or more. The chain links TRBV30 to TRBJ2-7; D gene unclear. The CDR3 sequence is 13 residues long. V gave up 0 bases and J gave up 3 bases, with 9 bases separating them. Germline V gives CDR1 GTSNPN, CDR2 SVGIG (reference sequence). CDR3 sequence reads: CAWSVNRRYEQYF. In DNA form, the CDR3 reads TGTGCCTGGAGTGTAAACAGACGCTACGAGCAGTACTTC.